The clone carrying this T cell receptor (beta chain) came up a few times. Sequenced by immunoSEQ multiplex PCR; TCRdb stores in-frame clones only, minus some. The top ten hold roughly 0.84% of the sample, which has roughly 97,000 clones, approximately 90% seen once. The germline gives CDR1 GTSNPN, CDR2 SVGIG (reference sequence). The CDR3 is made up of 15 amino acids. Between the trimmed V and J ends, which lost 0 bases and 4 bases, there was a span of 15 bases. This specimen belongs to a study of OX40 agonist ivuxolimab in advanced cancers. This sequence originates from an adult with an advanced solid tumor such as melanoma, head and neck, liver or kidney cancer. J is TRBJ1-1 and V is TRBV30; D ambiguous. The material was CD4+ or CD8+ T cells sorted from blood, obtained in a trial of the OX40 agonist ivuxolimab. The CDR3 region has the DNA TGTGCCTGGAGTGTCCCTAACGCCCGGGGCACTGAAGCTTTCTTT. Translating it yields CAWSVPNARGTEAFF.